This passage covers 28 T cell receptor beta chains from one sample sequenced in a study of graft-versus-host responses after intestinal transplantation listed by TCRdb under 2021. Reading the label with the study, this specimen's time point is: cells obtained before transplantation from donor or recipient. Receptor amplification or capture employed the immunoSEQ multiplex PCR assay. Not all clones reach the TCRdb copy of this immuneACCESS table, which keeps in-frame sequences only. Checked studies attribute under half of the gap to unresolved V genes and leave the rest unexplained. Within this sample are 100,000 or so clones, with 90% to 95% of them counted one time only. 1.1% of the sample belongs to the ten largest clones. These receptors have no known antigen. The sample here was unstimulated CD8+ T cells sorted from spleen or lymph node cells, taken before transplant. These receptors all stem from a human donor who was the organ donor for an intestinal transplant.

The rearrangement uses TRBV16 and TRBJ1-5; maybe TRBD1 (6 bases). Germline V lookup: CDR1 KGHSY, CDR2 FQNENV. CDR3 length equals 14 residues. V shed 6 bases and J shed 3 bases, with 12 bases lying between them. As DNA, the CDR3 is TGTGCCAGCAGACGTACAGGGTCCAATCAGCCCCAGCATTTT. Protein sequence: CASRRTGSNQPQHF.

This chain's CDR3 is CSVTRDHEQYF. DNA of the CDR3: TGCAGCGTTACTAGAGATCACGAGCAGTACTTC. The V and J genes are TRBV29-1 and TRBJ2-7, with D possibly TRBD2 on 5 matching bases. The germline V gene has CDR1 SQVTM and CDR2 ANQGSEA. The CDR3 sequence is 11 residues long. V lost 5 bases and J lost 5, with 10 bases in between.

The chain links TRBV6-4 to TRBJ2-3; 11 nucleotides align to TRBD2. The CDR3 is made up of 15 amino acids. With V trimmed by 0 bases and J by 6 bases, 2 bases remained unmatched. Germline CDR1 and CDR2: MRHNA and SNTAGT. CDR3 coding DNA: TGTGCCAGCAGTGACTCTAGCGGGAGGGCCGATACGCAGTATTTT. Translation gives CASSDSSGRADTQYF.

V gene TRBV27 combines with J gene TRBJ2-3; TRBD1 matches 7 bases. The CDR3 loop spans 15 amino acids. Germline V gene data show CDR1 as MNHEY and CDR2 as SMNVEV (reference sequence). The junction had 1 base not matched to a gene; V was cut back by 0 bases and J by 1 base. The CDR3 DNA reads TGTGCCAGCAGTTTATCAGGGGGCGGCACAGATACGCAGTATTTT. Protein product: CASSLSGGGTDTQYF.

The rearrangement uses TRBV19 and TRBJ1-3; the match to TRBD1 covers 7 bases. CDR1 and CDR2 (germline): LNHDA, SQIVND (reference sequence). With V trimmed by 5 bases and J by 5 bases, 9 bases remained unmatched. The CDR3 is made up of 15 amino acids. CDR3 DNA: TGTGCCAGTAGTGCGGGAGGGGGCTTCCGAAACACCATATATTTT. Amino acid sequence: CASSAGGGFRNTIYF.

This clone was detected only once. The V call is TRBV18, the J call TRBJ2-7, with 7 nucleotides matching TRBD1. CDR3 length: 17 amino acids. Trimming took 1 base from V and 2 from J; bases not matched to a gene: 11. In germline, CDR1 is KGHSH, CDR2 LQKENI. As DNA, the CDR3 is TGTGCCAGCTCACCACTTAGGGACAGTGGGTACCCCTACGAGCAGTACTTC. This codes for CASSPLRDSGYPYEQYF.

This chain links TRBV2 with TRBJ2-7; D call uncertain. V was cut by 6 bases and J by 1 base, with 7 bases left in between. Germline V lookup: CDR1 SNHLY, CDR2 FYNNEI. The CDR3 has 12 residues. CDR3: CASSAASYEQYF. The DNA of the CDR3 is TGTGCCAGCAGCGCGGCTTCCTACGAGCAGTACTTC.

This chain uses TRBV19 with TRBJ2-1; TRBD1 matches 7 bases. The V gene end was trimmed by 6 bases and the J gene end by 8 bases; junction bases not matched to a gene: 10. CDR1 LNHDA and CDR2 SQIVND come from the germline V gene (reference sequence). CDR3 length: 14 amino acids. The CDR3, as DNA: TGTGCCAGTAGACCCCGGACAGGTCACGATGAGCAGTTCTTC. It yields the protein CASRPRTGHDEQFF. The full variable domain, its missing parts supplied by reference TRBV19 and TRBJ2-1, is DGGITQSPKYLFRKEGQNVTLSCEQNLNHDAMYWYRQDPGQGLRLIYYSQIVNDFQKGDIAEGYSVSREKKESFPLTVTSAQKNPTAFYLCASRPRTGHDEQFFGPGTRLTVL.

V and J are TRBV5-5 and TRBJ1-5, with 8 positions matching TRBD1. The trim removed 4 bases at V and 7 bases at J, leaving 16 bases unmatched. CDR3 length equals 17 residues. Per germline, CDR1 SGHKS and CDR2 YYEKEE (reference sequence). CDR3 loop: CASSPTPPDRAKQPQHF. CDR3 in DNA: TGTGCCAGCAGCCCAACCCCCCCGGACAGGGCGAAGCAGCCCCAGCATTTT.

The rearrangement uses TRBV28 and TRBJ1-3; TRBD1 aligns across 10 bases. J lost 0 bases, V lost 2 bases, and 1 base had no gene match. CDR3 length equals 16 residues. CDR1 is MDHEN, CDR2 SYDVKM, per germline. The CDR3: CASSLGTGASGNTIYF. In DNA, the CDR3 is TGTGCCAGCAGTTTAGGGACAGGGGCCTCTGGAAACACCATATATTTT.

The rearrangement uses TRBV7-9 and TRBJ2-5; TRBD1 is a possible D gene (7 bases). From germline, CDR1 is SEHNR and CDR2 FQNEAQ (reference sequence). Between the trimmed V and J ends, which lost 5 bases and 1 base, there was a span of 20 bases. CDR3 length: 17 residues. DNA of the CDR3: TGTGCCAGCAGCCGGGTAGGGGGCCGGGGGTTCCAAGAGACCCAGTACTTC. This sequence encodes CASSRVGGRGFQETQYF.

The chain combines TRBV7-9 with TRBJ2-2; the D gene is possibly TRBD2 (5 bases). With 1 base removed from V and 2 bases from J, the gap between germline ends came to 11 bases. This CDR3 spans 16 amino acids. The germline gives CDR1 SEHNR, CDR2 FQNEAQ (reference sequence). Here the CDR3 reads CASSLEADRNTGELFF. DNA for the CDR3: TGTGCCAGCAGCTTAGAAGCGGACCGTAACACCGGGGAGCTGTTTTTT. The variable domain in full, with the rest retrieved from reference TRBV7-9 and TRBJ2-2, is DTGVSQNPRHKITKRGQNVTFRCDPISEHNRLYWYRQTLGQGPEFLTYFQNEAQLEKSRLLSDRFSAERPKGSFSTLEIQRTEQGDSAMYLCASSLEADRNTGELFFGEGSRLTVL.

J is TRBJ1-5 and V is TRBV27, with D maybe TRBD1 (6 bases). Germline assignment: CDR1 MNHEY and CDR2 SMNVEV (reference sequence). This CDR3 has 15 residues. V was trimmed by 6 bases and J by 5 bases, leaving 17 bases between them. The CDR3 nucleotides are TGTGCCAGCAGCCGCAATATCAGGGGAGATCAGCCCCAGCATTTT. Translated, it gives CASSRNIRGDQPQHF.

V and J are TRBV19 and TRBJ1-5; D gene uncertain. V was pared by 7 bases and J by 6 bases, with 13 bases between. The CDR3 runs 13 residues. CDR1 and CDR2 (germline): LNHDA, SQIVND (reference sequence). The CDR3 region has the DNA TGTGCCAGTACCCCAGGATCCGGTCAGCCCCAGCATTTT. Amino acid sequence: CASTPGSGQPQHF.

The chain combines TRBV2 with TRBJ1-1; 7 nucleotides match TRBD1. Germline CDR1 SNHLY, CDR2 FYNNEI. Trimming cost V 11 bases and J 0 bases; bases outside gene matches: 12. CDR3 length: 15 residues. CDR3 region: CAGPNRDRVNTEAFF. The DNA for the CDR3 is TGTGCCGGCCCGAACCGGGACAGAGTGAACACTGAAGCTTTCTTT.

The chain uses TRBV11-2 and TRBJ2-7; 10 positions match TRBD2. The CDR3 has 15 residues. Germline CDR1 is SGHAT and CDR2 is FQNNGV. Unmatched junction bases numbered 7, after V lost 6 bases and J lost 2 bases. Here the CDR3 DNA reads TGTGCCAGCAGGGTAGCGGGGGGCTCTACCTACGAGCAGTACTTC. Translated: CASRVAGGSTYEQYF. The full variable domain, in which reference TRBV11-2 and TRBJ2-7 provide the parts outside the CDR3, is EAGVAQSPRYKIIEKRQSVAFWCNPISGHATLYWYQQILGQGPKLLIQFQNNGVVDDSQLPKDRFSAERLKGVDSTLKIQPAKLEDSAVYLCASRVAGGSTYEQYFGPGTRLTVT.

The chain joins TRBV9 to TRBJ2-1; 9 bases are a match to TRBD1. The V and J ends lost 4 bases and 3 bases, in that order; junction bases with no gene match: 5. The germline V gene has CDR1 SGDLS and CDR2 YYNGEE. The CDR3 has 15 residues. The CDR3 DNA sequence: TGTGCCAGCAGCATCCGACAGGGGGGCTACAATGAGCAGTTCTTC. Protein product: CASSIRQGGYNEQFF. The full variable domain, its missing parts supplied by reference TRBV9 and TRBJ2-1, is DSGVTQTPKHLITATGQRVTLRCSPRSGDLSVYWYQQSLDQGLQFLIQYYNGEERAKGNILERFSAQQFPDLHSELNLSSLELGDSALYFCASSIRQGGYNEQFFGPGTRLTVL.

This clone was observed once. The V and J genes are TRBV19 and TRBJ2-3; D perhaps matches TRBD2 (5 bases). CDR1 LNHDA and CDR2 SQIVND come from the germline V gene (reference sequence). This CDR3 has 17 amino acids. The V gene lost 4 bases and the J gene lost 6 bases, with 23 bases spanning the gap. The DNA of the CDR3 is TGTGCCAGTAGTACCTCCCTCGGAGGAGCCATTTGGGATACGCAGTATTTT. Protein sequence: CASSTSLGGAIWDTQYF.

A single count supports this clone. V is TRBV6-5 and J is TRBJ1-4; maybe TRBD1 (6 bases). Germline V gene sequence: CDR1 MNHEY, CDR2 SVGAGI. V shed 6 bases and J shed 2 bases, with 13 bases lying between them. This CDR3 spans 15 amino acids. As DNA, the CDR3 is TGTGCCAGCAGCTCATCCAGGGGCACTAATGAAAAACTGTTTTTT. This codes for CASSSSRGTNEKLFF.

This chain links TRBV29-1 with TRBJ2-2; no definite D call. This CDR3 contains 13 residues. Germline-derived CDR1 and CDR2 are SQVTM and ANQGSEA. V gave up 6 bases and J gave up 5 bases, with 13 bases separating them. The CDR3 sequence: CSVDSSVTGELFF. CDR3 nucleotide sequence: TGCAGCGTCGACTCCAGCGTGACCGGGGAGCTGTTTTTT.

CDR3 sequence reads: CASSMAGANYGYTF. The CDR3 DNA reads as TGTGCCAGTAGTATGGCGGGGGCGAACTATGGCTACACCTTC. The genes are TRBV19 and TRBJ1-2; D is perhaps TRBD1 (6 bases). Germline V gives CDR1 LNHDA, CDR2 SQIVND (reference sequence). The CDR3 has 14 residues. V lost 3 bases and J lost 2, with 10 bases in between.

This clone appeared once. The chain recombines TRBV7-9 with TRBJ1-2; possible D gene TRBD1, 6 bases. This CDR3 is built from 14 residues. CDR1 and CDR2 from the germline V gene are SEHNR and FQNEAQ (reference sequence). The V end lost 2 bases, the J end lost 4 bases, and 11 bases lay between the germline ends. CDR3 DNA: TGTGCCAGCAGCTTAAGTGGACAGATCTATGGCTACACCTTC. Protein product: CASSLSGQIYGYTF.

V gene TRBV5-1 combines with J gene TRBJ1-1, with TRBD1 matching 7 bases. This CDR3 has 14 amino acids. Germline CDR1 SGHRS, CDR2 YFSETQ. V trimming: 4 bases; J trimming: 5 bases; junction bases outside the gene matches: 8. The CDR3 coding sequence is TGCGCCAGCAGCATTATCTACAGGGGTACTGAAGCTTTCTTT. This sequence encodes CASSIIYRGTEAFF.

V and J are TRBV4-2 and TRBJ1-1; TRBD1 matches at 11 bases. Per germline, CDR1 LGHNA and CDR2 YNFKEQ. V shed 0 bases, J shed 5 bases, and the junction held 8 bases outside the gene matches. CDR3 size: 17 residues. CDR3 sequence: CASSQEWTGGDWTEAFF. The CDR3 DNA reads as TGTGCCAGCAGCCAAGAGTGGACAGGGGGCGATTGGACTGAAGCTTTCTTT.

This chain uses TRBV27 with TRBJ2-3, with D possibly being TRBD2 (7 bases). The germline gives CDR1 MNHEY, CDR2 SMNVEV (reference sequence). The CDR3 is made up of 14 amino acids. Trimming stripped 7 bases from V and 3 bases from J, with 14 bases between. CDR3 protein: CASTPGGQTDTQYF. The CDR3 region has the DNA TGTGCCAGCACTCCCGGGGGGCAGACAGATACGCAGTATTTT.

This chain's CDR3 is CASSLRGGESYEQYF. The CDR3 nucleotides read TGTGCCAGCAGTTTGAGGGGAGGGGAGAGCTACGAGCAGTACTTC. The chain employs TRBV28 and TRBJ2-7; TRBD2 agrees at 7 bases. Trimming removed 3 bases from V and 3 bases from J; junction bases left unmatched: 8. Germline V CDR1 and CDR2: MDHEN, SYDVKM. This CDR3 has 15 residues.

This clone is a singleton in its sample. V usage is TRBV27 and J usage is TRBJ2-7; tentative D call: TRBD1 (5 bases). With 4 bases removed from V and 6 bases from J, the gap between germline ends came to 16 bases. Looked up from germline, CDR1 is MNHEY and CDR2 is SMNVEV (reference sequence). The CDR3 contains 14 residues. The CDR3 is CASSSGMGLSEQYF. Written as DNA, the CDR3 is TGTGCCAGCAGTTCCGGAATGGGGCTGTCCGAGCAGTACTTC.

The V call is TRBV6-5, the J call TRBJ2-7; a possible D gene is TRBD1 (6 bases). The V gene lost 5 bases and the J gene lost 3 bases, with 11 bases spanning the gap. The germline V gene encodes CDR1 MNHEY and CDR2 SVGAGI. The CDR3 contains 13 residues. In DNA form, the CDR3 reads TGTGCCAGCAGTCCCGGGACAAACTACGAGCAGTACTTC. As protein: CASSPGTNYEQYF.